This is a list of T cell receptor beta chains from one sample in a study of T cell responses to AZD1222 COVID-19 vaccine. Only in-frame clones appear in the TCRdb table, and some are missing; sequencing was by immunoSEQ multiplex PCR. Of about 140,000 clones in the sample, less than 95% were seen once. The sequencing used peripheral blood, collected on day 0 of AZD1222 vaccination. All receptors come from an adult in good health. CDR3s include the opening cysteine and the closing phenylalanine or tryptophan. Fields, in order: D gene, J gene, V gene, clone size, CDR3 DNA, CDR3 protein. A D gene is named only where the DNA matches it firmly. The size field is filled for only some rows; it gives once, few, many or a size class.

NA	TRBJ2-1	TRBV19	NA	TGTGCCAGTAGTGCTCGCCTCGGTAGCGTCAATGAGCAGTTCTTC	CASSARLGSVNEQFF
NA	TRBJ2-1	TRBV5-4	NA	TGTGCCAGCTCCCGGTCAGCAGGGAGCTCCTACAATGAGCAGTTCTTC	CASSRSAGSSYNEQFF
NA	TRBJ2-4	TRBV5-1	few	TGCGCCAGCAGCCAACAGCAATCTCAAAACATTCAGTACTTC	CASSQQQSQNIQYF
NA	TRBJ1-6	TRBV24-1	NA	TGTGCCACCAGTGATGGTCTCACCCTCCACTTT	CATSDGLTLHF
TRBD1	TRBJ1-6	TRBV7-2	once	TGTGCCAGCAGCCTAGACAGGGTTTCACCCCTCCACTTT	CASSLDRVSPLHF
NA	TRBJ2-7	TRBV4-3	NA	TGCGCCAGCAGCCAAGATACCGGTTCCTACGAGCAGTACTTC	CASSQDTGSYEQYF
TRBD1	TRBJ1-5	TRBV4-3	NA	TGCGCCAGCAGCCAAGACGGACAGGGCAATCAGCCCCAGCATTTT	CASSQDGQGNQPQHF
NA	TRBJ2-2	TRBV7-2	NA	TGTGCCAGCAGCCCCCCGATTGGGGGTCGGGACCCCGGGGAGCTGTTTTTT	CASSPPIGGRDPGELFF
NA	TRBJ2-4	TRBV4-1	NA	TGCGCCAGCAGCCAACTCCCCTATGCCATTCAGTACTTC	CASSQLPYAIQYF
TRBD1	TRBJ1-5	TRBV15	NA	TGTGCCACCAGCACGGACAGGGCTGATCAGCCCCAGCATTTT	CATSTDRADQPQHF
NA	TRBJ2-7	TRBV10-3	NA	TGTGCCATCTCAACGAGGGAGTTCTACGAGCAGTACTTC	CAISTREFYEQYF
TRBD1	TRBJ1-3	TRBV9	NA	TGTGCCAGCAGCGTACGACAGGGCTTAGGAAACACCATATATTTT	CASSVRQGLGNTIYF
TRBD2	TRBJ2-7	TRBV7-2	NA	TGTGCCAGCAGCATGCGAACTAGCGGGGGCGGCCCCTCCTACGAGCAGTACTTC	CASSMRTSGGGPSYEQYF
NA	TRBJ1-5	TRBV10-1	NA	TGCCAGAGGCGGGGGGCGCGTGTCCAGCCCCAGCATTTT	CQRRGARVQPQHF
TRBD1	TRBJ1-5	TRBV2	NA	TGTGCCAGCTCCGGGACAGGGGGCAATCAGCCCCAGCATTTT	CASSGTGGNQPQHF
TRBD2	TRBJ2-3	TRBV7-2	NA	TGTGCCAGCAGCAGCGGGGGGGCCGGGACAGATACGCAGTATTTT	CASSSGGAGTDTQYF
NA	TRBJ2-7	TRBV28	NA	TGTGCCAGCAGCCTGAGGGCCGGTCTGACGGACGAGCAGTACTTC	CASSLRAGLTDEQYF
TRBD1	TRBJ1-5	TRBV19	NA	TGTGCCAGTAGTGACGCCGGGACAGGGGTCAACCAGCCCCAGCATTTT	CASSDAGTGVNQPQHF
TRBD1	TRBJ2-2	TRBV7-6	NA	TGTGCCAGCAGGATTGGGACAGCGAACACCGGGGAGCTGTTTTTT	CASRIGTANTGELFF
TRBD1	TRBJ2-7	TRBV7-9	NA	TGTGCCAGCAGCCGGGACAGGGCTCCCTACGAGCAGTACTTC	CASSRDRAPYEQYF
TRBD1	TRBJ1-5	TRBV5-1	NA	TGCGCCAGCAGCCCGGACAGGTTTCCGAGTCAGCCCCAGCATTTT	CASSPDRFPSQPQHF
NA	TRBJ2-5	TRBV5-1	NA	TGCGCCAGCAGCTCAGGGGGGAGAGAGACCCAGTACTTC	CASSSGGRETQYF
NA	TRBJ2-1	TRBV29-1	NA	TGCAGCATAAAAAGAGATGAAAACACCTACAATGAGCAGTTCTTC	CSIKRDENTYNEQFF
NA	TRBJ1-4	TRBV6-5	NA	TGTGCCAGCAGCGACAGTACCTCACCTAGGCTGTTTTTT	CASSDSTSPRLFF
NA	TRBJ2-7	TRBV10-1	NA	TGCGCCAGCAGTGAGTCGTCAATCATCCCCTACGAGCAGTACTTC	CASSESSIIPYEQYF
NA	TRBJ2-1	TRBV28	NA	TGTGCCAGCAGTCCATACAATGAGCAGTTCTTC	CASSPYNEQFF
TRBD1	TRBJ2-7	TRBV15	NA	TGTGCCACCAGCAGAGGGGTGTGGGACAGAGCCTACGAGCAGTACTTC	CATSRGVWDRAYEQYF
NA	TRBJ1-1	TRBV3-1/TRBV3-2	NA	TGTGCCAGCAGCGGCAGGGGAAGGAACACTGAAGCTTTCTTT	CASSGRGRNTEAFF
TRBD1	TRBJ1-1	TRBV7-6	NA	TGTGCCAGCAGCCAGGGGGGGGAAGCTTTCTTT	CASSQGGEAFF
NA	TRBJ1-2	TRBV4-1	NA	TGCGCCAGCAACCGCCCGGGGATCTATGGCTACACCTTC	CASNRPGIYGYTF